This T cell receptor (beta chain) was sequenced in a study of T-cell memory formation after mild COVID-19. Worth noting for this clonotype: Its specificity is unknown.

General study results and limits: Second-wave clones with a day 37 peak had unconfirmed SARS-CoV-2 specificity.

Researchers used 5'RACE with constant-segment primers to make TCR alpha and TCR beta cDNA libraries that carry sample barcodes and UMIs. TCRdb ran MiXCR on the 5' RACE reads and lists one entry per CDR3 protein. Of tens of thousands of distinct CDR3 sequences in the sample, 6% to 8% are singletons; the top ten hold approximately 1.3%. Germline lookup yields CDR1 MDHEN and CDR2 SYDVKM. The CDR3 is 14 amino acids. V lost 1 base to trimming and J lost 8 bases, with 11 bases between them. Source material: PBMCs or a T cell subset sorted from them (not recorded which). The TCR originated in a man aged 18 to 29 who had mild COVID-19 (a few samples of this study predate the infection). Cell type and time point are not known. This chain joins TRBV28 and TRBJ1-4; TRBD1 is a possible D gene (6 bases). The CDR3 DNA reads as TGTGCCAGCAGTTTATTGCCAGGGGAGGAAAAACTGTTTTTT. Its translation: CASSLLPGEEKLFF.